Shown below are 13 T cell receptor beta chains from a single sample sequenced in a study of T cells after posttransplantation cyclophosphamide. Measured with immunoSEQ multiplex PCR; TCRdb has only the in-frame clones, and not every one. The data contain about 16,000 clones, over 75% of them seen just once; the ten biggest clones take up approximately 3.5%. Methotrexate plus calcineurin inhibitor accompanied controls' myeloablative marrow transplants; sampling was 1 year later. The source was PBMCs, collected after an allogeneic stem cell transplant with a calcineurin inhibitor and methotrexate. These receptors were collected from a male patient between 45 and 59 years old who received an allogeneic stem cell transplant from an unrelated donor, was CMV-positive, and had chronic GVHD only. Some T cells may arise from the graft donor.

Points on this clone: Different DNA sequences within this sample yield the same CDR3. The chain uses TRBV6-5 and TRBJ1-5; possibly TRBD1 for D (6 bases). This CDR3 has 14 residues. CDR1 and CDR2 from the germline V gene are MNHEY and SVGAGI. Trimming pared 2 bases from V and 5 bases from J, leaving 10 bases between. As DNA, the CDR3 is TGTGCCAGCAGTTACGGGCAGGGGTATCAGCCCCAGCATTTT. Encoded protein: CASSYGQGYQPQHF.

The chain is built from TRBV4-1 and TRBJ2-3; D remains ambiguous. V lost 3 bases to trimming and J lost 1 base, with 2 bases between them. Germline V gene data show CDR1 as MGHRA and CDR2 as YSYEKL. CDR3 length equals 12 residues. CDR3 DNA sequence: TGCGCCAGCAGCCACGGCACAGATACGCAGTATTTT. Translation gives CASSHGTDTQYF.

The V and J genes are TRBV28 and TRBJ1-5, with D tentatively TRBD1 (6 bases). The CDR3 length is 12 residues. CDR1 is MDHEN, CDR2 SYDVKM, per germline. The ends were cut back, 10 bases at V and 6 bases at J, with 13 bases in the middle. CDR3 sequence reads: CATLGGGQPQHF. DNA of the CDR3: TGTGCCACCCTAGGGGGGGGTCAGCCCCAGCATTTT.

DNA of the CDR3: TGTGCCAGCAGCCCCCGGCCCCTACAGGGAGAAGGGGGCTACACCTTC. Translated: CASSPRPLQGEGGYTF. The rearrangement uses TRBV6-6 and TRBJ1-2; the D gene is possibly TRBD1 (6 bases). This CDR3 spans 16 amino acids. Trimming stripped 6 bases from V and 8 bases from J, with 25 bases between. Germline V gene sequence: CDR1 MNHNY, CDR2 SVGAGI (reference sequence).

This chain links TRBV6-1 with TRBJ2-7; D might be TRBD2 (5 bases). The germline V gene has CDR1 MNHNS and CDR2 SASEGT. This CDR3 has 11 amino acids. The V end lost 8 bases, the J end lost 9 bases, and 14 bases lay between the germline ends. As DNA, the CDR3 is TGTGCCAGCGGTCTCGGGGAGTGGCAGTACTTC. It yields the protein CASGLGEWQYF.

The CDR3 sequence is CATSNPGERPLYNEQFF. The CDR3 region has the DNA TGCGCCACCAGCAACCCGGGGGAGCGACCCCTCTACAATGAGCAGTTCTTC. The chain recombines TRBV10-2 with TRBJ2-1; possibly TRBD2 for D (6 bases). The germline V gene encodes CDR1 WSHSY and CDR2 SAAADI. The germline V and J ends were trimmed by 10 bases and 3 bases, with 25 bases remaining between them. The CDR3 is 17 amino acids.

The chain has TRBV4-1 and TRBJ1-1; unclear D gene. Germline V gene data show CDR1 as MGHRA and CDR2 as YSYEKL. There are 12 residues in the CDR3. V lost 0 bases and J lost 6, with 5 bases in between. The CDR3 DNA is TGCGCCAGCAGCCAAGATCGCGCTGAAGCTTTCTTT. Its protein product is CASSQDRAEAFF.

The V call is TRBV21-1, the J call TRBJ2-7; TRBD1, the D gene given by the table, was not confirmed from the DNA. TRBV21-1 is annotated as a pseudogene. The CDR3 is 16 residues long. The CDR3 here is CASSKGDRVRGDEQYF. The CDR3 coding sequence is TGTGCCAGCAGCAAAGGGGACAGGGTCCGAGGCGACGAGCAGTACTTC.

This clone came up once. The V call is TRBV29-1, the J call TRBJ2-5; D possibly corresponds to TRBD2 (5 bases). CDR3 length equals 18 residues. V lost 1 base to trimming and J lost 5 bases, with 26 bases between them. Per the germline V gene, CDR1 is SQVTM and CDR2 is ANQGSEA. The CDR3 here is CSVEALAGNTGYMETQYF. The CDR3 DNA is TGCAGCGTTGAAGCCTTAGCCGGGAATACGGGTTATATGGAGACCCAGTACTTC.

The V and J genes are TRBV5-1 and TRBJ2-5; a weak D match, TRBD1 (6 bases). V lost 4 bases and J lost 4, with 17 bases in between. From germline, CDR1 is SGHRS and CDR2 YFSETQ. The CDR3 sequence is 15 residues long. CDR3 bases: TGCGCCAGCAGCCCCTCCGGGACACCCGGAGAGACCCAGTACTTC. Translating it yields CASSPSGTPGETQYF.

The V gene is TRBV6-5, the J gene TRBJ1-2; no definite D call. The germline CDR1 and CDR2 sequences are MNHEY and SVGAGI. The CDR3 has 13 amino acids. Trimming took off 2 bases at V and 8 bases at J, with 12 bases between the two ends. The CDR3 nucleotides are TGTGCCAGCAGTTACACGCGGGAAAGCGGCTACACCTTC. This codes for CASSYTRESGYTF.

Only one count was recorded for this clone. The rearrangement uses TRBV27 and TRBJ1-2; the match to TRBD1 covers 7 bases. Germline trimming cut 3 bases from V and 4 bases from J; bases unmatched to any gene: 11. The germline gives CDR1 MNHEY, CDR2 SMNVEV (reference sequence). CDR3 length: 16 residues. CDR3 sequence reads: CASSFRPGGWGYGYTF. CDR3 nucleotides: TGTGCCAGCAGTTTCCGTCCAGGGGGATGGGGCTATGGCTACACCTTC.

The rearrangement uses TRBV9 and TRBJ1-1, with 7 bases matching TRBD1. The CDR3 totals 14 residues. Germline CDR1 is SGDLS and CDR2 is YYNGEE. The V and J ends lost 2 bases and 1 base, in that order; junction bases with no gene match: 2. The CDR3 reads CASSVSGGNTEAFF. The CDR3 nucleotides are TGTGCCAGCAGCGTTTCAGGGGGGAACACTGAAGCTTTCTTT.